This TCR beta chain was sequenced for a study of OX40 agonist ivuxolimab in advanced cancers. Background on the study: Subjects had a mean age of around 60 years, with a range of roughly 20 to 79; roughly 83% were male. Study-wide results and limits: Those patients achieving a partial response at 0.1-3.0 mg/kg showed among the lowest clonal expansion.

The protocol was immunoSEQ multiplex PCR, while the TCRdb copy is restricted to in-frame clones and leaves out a portion. Altogether around 62,000 clones are present, roughly 73% being singletons, with the ten largest covering around 1.5%. Systemic immunosuppression or autoimmune disease history was grounds to exclude patients. About this clone: Its antigen is unknown.

The material sequenced was CD4+ or CD8+ T cells sorted from blood, taken in a trial of the OX40 agonist ivuxolimab. The TCR was taken from an adult with an advanced solid tumor such as melanoma, head and neck, liver or kidney cancer.

The chain's CDR3 is CASSFVQGREQYF. The CDR3 coding sequence is TGTGCCAGCAGCTTTGTACAGGGGAGAGAGCAGTACTTC. The chain couples TRBV11-2 to TRBJ2-7, with 7 nucleotides matching TRBD1. Trimming took 3 bases from V and 7 from J; bases not matched to a gene: 6. The germline V gene encodes CDR1 SGHAT and CDR2 FQNNGV. This CDR3 is built from 13 residues.